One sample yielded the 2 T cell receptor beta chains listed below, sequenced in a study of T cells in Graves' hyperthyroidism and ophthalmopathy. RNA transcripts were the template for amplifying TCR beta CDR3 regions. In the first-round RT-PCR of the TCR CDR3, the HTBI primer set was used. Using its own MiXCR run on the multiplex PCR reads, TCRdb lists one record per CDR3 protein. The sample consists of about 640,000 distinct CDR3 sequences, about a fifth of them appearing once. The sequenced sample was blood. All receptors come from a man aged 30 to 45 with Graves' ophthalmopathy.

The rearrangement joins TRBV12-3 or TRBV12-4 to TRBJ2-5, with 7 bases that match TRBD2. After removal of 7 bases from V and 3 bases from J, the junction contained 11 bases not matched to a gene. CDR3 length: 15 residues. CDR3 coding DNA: TGTGCCAGCAAGGAAGGCGGGAGCTATGAAGAGACCCAGTACTTC. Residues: CASKEGGSYEETQYF.

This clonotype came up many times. The CDR3 DNA follows: TGTGCCAGCAGCTTAGTTTGGCTAGCGAGCACAGATACGCAGTATTTT. Amino acids: CASSLVWLASTDTQYF. The V gene is TRBV11-2, the J gene TRBJ2-3, with a tentative D call TRBD2 (6 bases). The CDR3 runs to 16 residues. V lost 1 base and J 0 bases, leaving 11 bases between the germline ends. Germline CDR1 is SGHAT and CDR2 is FQNNGV. Based on the CDR3 plus reference TRBV11-2 and TRBJ2-3, the full variable domain is EAGVAQSPRYKIIEKRQSVAFWCNPISGHATLYWYQQILGQGPKLLIQFQNNGVVDDSQLPKDRFSAERLKGVDSTLKIQPAKLEDSAVYLCASSLVWLASTDTQYFGPGTRLTVL.